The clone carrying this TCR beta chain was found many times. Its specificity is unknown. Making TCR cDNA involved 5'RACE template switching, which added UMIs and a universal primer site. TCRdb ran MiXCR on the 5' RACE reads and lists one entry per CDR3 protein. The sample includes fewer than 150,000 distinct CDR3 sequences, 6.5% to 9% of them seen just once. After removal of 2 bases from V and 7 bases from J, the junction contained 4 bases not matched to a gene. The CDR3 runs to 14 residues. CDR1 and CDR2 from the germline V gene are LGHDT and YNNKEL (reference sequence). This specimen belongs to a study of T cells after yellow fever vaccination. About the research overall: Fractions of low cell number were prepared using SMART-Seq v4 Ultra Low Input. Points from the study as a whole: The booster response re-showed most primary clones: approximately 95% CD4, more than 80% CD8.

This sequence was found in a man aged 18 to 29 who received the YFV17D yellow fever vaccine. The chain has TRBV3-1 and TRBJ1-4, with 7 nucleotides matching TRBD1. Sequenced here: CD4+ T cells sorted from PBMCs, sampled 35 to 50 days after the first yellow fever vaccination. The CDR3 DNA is TGTGCCAGCAGCCAATACAGGGGCGGTGAAAAACTGTTTTTT. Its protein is CASSQYRGGEKLFF.